The T cell receptor beta chain described here comes from a study of T cells in localized non-small cell lung cancer. Study results and limitations: Higher blood T cell density went with longer overall survival. Only one tumor region went through sequencing, so heterogeneity may still be there. Adjacent lung held a median roughly 50 of the top 100 tumor clones. Uninvolved adjacent lung showed peak T cell clonality, exceeding tumor.

Produced via immunoSEQ multiplex PCR; TCRdb's table is partial and in-frame only. The repertoire holds tens of thousands of clones, with about 90% as singletons. In the case of this clone: What it recognizes is unknown.

CDR3 length: 11 amino acids. V shed 10 bases and J shed 1 base, with 8 bases lying between them. The germline gives CDR1 SGDLS, CDR2 YYNGEE. The sequencing here drew on peripheral blood, taken before any cancer treatment. This chain joins TRBV9 and TRBJ1-1; D uncertain. The source of this sequence is a female donor over 55 with stage I lung adenocarcinoma. The CDR3 is CAGLANTEAFF. For the CDR3, the DNA is TGTGCCGGGCTGGCGAACACTGAAGCTTTCTTT.